The clone carrying this TCR beta chain was counted a few times. This sample was taken from a study of blood T cell repertoires in COVID-19. Clones were read by immunoSEQ multiplex PCR, and TCRdb kept only the in-frame ones, dropping some. In the table there are approximately 50,000 clones, about three quarters of which are singletons. Germline V CDR1 and CDR2: SGHDT, YYEEEE. V was clipped by 0 bases and J by 4 bases; unmatched bases: 12. The length of the CDR3 is 18 residues. Material for sequencing was peripheral blood. V and J are TRBV5-6 and TRBJ1-4; TRBD1 aligns across 7 bases. The clonotype originates from a man between 65 and 85 years old with active or convalescent COVID-19. CDR3 nucleotide sequence: TGTGCCAGCAGCTTGGTTGGGACAGACGGACATCTTAATGAAAAACTGTTTTTT. Translating gives CASSLVGTDGHLNEKLFF.